This T cell receptor (beta chain) was profiled in a study of blood T cell repertoires in COVID-19. The method was immunoSEQ multiplex PCR; TCRdb's version includes in-frame clones alone and lacks a portion of them. This table holds approximately 500,000 clones, roughly 90% found once. This clone was counted a single time. V lost 4 bases and J lost 2, with 8 bases in between. The CDR3 is 13 residues long. The chain is built from TRBV12-3 or TRBV12-4 and TRBJ2-5; maybe TRBD1 (6 bases). Sequencing was carried out using PBMCs or T cells enriched from blood (not recorded which). The receptor comes from a woman aged 40 to 50 who had recovered from COVID-19. CDR3 coding DNA: TGTGCCAGCAGTTGGACAGCACAAGAGACCCAGTACTTC. Translation: CASSWTAQETQYF.